This TCR beta chain was captured by sequencing in a study of blood T cell repertoires in COVID-19. Study overall: The analysed material was cDNA or gDNA that came from T cells, B-cell-depleted T cells, or PBMCs.

CDR1 SNHLY and CDR2 FYNNEI come from the germline V gene. V dropped 6 bases and J dropped 5 bases, with 13 bases sitting between them. CDR3 length: 14 residues. Original handling: Amplified reference gene primers provided the basis for estimating nucleated cell counts. Profiling relied on immunoSEQ multiplex PCR, and the TCRdb table lists in-frame clones only, not all of them. D and trimming were read from the DNA, whereas the V and J calls and clone size are those reported in that table. The sample includes about 200,000 clones, roughly nine tenths of them seen just once. The Seattle patients joined while their infection was active and were tracked longitudinally afterward. This clone came up a few times.

The sequence was obtained from a man in his sixties with COVID-19, enrolled during active disease. The chain combines TRBV2 with TRBJ2-2; TRBD2 might be the D (6 bases). The sequenced sample consisted of peripheral blood. Here the CDR3 reads CASSTGVRTGELFF. The CDR3 coding sequence is TGTGCCAGCAGCACGGGGGTGAGAACCGGGGAGCTGTTTTTT.